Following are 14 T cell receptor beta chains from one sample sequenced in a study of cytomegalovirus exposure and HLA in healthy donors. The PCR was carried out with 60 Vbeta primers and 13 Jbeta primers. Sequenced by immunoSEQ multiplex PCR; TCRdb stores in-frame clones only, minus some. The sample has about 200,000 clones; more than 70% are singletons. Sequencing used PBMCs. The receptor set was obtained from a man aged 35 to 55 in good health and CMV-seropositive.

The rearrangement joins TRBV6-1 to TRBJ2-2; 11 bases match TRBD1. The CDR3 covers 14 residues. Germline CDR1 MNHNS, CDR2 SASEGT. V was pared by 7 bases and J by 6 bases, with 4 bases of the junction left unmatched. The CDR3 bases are TGTGCCAGCATATGGACAGGGGGCGCCGGGGAGCTGTTTTTT. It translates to CASIWTGGAGELFF.

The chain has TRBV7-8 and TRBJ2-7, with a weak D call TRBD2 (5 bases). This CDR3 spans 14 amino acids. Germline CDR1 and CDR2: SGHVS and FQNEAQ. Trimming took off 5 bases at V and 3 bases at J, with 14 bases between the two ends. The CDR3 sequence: CASSPGGGNYEQYF. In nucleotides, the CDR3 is TGTGCCAGCAGCCCAGGAGGCGGAAACTACGAGCAGTACTTC.

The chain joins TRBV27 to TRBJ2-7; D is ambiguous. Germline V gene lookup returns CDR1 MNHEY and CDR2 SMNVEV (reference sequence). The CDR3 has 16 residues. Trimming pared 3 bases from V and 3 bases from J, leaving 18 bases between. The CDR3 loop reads CASSFSRLPLSYEQYF. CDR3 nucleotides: TGTGCCAGCAGTTTCTCCCGACTTCCCCTCAGCTACGAGCAGTACTTC.

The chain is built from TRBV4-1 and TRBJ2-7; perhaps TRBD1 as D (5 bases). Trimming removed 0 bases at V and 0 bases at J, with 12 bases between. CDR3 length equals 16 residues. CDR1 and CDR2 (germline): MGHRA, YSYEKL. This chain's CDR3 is CASSQDFPDSSYEQYF. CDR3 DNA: TGCGCCAGCAGCCAAGATTTCCCTGACAGCTCCTACGAGCAGTACTTC.

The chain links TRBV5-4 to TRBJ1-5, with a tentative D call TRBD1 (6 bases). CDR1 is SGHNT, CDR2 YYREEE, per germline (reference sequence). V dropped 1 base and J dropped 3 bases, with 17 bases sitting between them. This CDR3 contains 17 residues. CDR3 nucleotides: TGTGCCAGCAGCTTGAGGAACAGGGAGGGTATCAATCAGCCCCAGCATTTT. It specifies CASSLRNREGINQPQHF.

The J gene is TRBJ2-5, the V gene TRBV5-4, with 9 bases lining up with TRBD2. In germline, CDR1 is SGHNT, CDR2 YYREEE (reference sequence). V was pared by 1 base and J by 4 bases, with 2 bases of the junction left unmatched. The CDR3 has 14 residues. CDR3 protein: CASSLKLAGETQYF. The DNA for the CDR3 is TGTGCCAGCAGCTTGAAACTAGCGGGAGAGACCCAGTACTTC. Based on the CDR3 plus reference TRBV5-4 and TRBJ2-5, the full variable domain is ETGVTQSPTHLIKTRGQQVTLRCSSQSGHNTVSWYQQALGQGPQFIFQYYREEENGRGNFPPRFSGLQFPNYSSELNVNALELDDSALYLCASSLKLAGETQYFGPGTRLLVL.

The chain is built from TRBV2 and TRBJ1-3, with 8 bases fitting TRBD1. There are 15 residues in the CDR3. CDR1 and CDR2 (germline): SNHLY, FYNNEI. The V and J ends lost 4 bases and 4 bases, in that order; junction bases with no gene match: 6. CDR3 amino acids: CASSAARGLGNTIYF. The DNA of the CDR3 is TGTGCCAGCAGTGCGGCCAGGGGGCTAGGAAACACCATATATTTT. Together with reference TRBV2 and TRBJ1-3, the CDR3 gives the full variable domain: EPEVTQTPSHQVTQMGQEVILRCVPISNHLYFYWYRQILGQKVEFLVSFYNNEISEKSEIFDDQFSVERPDGSNFTLKIRSTKLEDSAMYFCASSAARGLGNTIYFGEGSWLTVV.

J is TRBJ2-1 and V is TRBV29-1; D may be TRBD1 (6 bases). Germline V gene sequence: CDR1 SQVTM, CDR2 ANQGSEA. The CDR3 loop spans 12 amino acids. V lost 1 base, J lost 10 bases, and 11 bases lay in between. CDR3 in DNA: TGCAGCGTTGAAGGATTTAGGGGGGAGCAGTTCTTC. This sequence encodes CSVEGFRGEQFF.

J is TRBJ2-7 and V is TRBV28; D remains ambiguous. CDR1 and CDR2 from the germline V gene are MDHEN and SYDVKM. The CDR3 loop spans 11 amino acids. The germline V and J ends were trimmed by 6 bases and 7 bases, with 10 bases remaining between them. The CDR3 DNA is TGTGCCAGCAGGCAAAACTGGGAGCAGTACTTC. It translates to CASRQNWEQYF.

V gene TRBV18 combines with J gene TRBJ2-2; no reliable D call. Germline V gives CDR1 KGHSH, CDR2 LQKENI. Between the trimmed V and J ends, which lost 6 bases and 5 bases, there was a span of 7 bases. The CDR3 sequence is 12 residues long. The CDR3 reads CASSPRTGELFF. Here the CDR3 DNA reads TGTGCCAGCTCCCCTAGGACCGGGGAGCTGTTTTTT.

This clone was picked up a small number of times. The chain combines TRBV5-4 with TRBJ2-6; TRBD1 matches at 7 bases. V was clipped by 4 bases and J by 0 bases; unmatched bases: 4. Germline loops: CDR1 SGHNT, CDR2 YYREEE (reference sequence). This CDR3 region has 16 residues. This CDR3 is CASSPTGDSGANVLTF. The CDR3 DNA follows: TGTGCCAGCAGCCCCACAGGGGACTCTGGGGCCAACGTCCTGACTTTC.

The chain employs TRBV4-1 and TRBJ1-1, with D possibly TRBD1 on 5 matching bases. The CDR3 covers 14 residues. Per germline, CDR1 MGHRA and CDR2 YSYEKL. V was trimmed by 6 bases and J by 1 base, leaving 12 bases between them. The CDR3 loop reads CASSKQVTNTEAFF. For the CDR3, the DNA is TGCGCCAGCAGTAAACAGGTTACGAACACTGAAGCTTTCTTT.

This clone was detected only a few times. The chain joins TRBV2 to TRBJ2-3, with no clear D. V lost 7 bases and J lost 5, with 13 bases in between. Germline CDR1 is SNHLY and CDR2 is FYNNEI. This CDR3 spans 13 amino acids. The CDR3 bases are TGTGCCAGCAATCCCCCCTTAGAAGATACGCAGTATTTT. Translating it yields CASNPPLEDTQYF.

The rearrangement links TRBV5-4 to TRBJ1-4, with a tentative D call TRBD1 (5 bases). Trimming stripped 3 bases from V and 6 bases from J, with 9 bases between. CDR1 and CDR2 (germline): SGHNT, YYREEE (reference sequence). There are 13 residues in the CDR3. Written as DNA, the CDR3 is TGTGCCAGCAGCTACAGCAGGGATGAAAAACTGTTTTTT. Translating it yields CASSYSRDEKLFF.